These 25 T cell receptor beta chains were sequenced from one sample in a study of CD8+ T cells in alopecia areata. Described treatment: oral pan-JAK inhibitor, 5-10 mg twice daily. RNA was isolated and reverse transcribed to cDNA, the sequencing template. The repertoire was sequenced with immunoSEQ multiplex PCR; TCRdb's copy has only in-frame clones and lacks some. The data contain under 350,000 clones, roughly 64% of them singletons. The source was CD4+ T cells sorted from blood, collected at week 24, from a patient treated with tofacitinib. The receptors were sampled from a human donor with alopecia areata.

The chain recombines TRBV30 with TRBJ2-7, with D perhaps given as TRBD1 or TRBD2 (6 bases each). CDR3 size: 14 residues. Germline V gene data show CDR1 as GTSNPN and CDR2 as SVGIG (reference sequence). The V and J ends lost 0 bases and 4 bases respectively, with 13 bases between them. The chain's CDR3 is CAWSVGGNRYEQYF. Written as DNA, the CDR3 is TGTGCCTGGAGTGTAGGGGGGAACCGATACGAGCAGTACTTC.

CDR3 in amino acids: CASSLGASYNSPLHF. CDR3 nucleotide sequence: TGTGCCAGCAGCTTAGGGGCATCCTATAATTCACCCCTCCACTTT. The rearrangement links TRBV7-9 to TRBJ1-6, with no clear D. The CDR3 covers 15 residues. The germline gives CDR1 SEHNR, CDR2 FQNEAQ (reference sequence). V gave up 1 base and J gave up 1 base, with 5 bases separating them.

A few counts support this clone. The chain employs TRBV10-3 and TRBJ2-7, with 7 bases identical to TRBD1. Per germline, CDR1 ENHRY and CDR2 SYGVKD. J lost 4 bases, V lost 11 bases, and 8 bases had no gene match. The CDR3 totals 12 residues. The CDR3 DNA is TGTGCCGTTTCCGGGACAGAGTACGAGCAGTACTTC. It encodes CAVSGTEYEQYF.

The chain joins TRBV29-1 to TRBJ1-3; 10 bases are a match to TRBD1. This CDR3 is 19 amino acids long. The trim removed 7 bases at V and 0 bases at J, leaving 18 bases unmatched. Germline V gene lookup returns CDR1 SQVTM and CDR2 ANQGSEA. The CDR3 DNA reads TGCAGCGCCGTTATACGGACAGGGGGTTTAGCTCACTCTGGAAACACCATATATTTT. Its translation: CSAVIRTGGLAHSGNTIYF. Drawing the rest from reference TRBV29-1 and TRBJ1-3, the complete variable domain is SAVISQKPSRDICQRGTSLTIQCQVDSQVTMMFWYRQQPGQSLTLIATANQGSEATYESGFVIDKFPISRPNLTFSTLTVSNMSPEDSSIYLCSAVIRTGGLAHSGNTIYFGEGSWLTVV.

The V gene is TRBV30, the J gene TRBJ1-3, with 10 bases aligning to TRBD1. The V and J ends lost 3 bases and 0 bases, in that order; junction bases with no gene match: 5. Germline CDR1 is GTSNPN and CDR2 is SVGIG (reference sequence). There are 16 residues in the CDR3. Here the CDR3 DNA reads TGTGCCTGGAGAGGAAGGACAGGGGGCTCTGGAAACACCATATATTTT. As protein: CAWRGRTGGSGNTIYF.

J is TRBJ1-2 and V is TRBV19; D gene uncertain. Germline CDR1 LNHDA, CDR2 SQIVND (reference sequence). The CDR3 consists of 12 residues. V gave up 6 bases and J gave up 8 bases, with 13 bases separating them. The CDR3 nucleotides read TGTGCCAGTAGCCTACGTGTAGGGGGCTACACCTTC. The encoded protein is CASSLRVGGYTF.

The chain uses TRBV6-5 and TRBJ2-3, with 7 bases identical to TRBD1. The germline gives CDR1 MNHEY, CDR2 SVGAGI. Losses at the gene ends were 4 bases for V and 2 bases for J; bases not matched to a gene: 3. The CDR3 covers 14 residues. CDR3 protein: CASSLGTATDTQYF. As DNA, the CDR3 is TGTGCCAGCAGTTTGGGGACAGCCACAGATACGCAGTATTTT.

CDR3 in DNA: TGCGCCAGCAGCCACGAGCGGGACAGAAACACTGAAGCTTTCTTT. It translates to CASSHERDRNTEAFF. This sequence joins TRBV4-1 and TRBJ1-1, with 7 bases aligning to TRBD1. CDR3 size: 15 residues. Germline V CDR1 and CDR2: MGHRA, YSYEKL. Germline trimming cut 3 bases from V and 2 bases from J; bases unmatched to any gene: 6.

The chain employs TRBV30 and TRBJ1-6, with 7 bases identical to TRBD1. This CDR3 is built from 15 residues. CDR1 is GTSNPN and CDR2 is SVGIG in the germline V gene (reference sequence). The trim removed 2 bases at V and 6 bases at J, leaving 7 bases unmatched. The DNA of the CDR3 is TGTGCCTGGAGTCCGTCAACAGGGGTTAATTCACCCCTCCACTTT. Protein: CAWSPSTGVNSPLHF.

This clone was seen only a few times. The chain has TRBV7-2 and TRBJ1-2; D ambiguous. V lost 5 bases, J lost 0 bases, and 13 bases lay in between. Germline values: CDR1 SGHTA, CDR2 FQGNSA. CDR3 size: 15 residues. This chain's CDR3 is CASSQPSAANYGYTF. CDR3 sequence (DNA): TGTGCCAGCAGCCAACCATCCGCAGCTAACTATGGCTACACCTTC.

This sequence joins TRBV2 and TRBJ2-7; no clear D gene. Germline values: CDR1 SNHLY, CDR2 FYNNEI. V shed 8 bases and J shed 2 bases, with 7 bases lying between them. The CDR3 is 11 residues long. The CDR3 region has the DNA TGTGCCAGCGGGGTAACCTACGAGCAGTACTTC. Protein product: CASGVTYEQYF.

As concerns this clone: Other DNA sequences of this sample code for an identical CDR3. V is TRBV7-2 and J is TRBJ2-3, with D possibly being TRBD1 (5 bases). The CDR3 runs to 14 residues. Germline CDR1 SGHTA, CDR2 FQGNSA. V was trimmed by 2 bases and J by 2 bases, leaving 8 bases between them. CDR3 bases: TGTGCCAGCAGCTTAAGGGGAATCACAGATACGCAGTATTTT. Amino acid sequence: CASSLRGITDTQYF.

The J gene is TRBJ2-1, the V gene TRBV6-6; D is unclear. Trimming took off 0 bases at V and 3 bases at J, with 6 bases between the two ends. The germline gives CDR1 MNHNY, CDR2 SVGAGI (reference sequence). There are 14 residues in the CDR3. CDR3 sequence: CASSYSTDYNEQFF. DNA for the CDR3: TGTGCCAGCAGTTACTCGACCGACTACAATGAGCAGTTCTTC.

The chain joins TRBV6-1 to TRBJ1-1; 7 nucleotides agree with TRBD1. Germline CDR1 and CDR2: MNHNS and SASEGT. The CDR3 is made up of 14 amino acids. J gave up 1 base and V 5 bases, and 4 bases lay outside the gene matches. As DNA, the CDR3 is TGTGCCAGCAGTCCCCGGACAGGGAACACTGAAGCTTTCTTT. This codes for CASSPRTGNTEAFF.

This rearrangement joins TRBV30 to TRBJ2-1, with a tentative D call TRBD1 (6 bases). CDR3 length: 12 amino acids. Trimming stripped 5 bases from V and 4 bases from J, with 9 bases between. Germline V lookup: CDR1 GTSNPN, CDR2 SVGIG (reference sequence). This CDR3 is CAWGRGYNEQFF. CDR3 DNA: TGTGCCTGGGGAAGGGGGTACAATGAGCAGTTCTTC.

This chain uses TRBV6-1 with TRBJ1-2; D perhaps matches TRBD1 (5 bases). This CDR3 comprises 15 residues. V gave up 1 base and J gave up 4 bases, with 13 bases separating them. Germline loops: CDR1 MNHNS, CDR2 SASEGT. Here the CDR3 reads CASSEGPGSSYGYTF. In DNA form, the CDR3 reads TGTGCCAGCAGTGAAGGCCCAGGGAGTAGCTATGGCTACACCTTC.

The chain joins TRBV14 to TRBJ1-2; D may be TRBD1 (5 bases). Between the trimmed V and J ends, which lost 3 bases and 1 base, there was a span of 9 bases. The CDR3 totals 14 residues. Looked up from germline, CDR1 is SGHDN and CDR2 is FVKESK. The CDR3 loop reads CASSQGLNNYGYTF. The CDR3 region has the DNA TGTGCCAGCAGCCAGGGACTGAATAACTATGGCTACACCTTC.

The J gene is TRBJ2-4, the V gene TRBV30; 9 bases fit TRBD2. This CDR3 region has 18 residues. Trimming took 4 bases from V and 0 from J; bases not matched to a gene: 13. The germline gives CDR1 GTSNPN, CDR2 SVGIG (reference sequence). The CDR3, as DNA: TGTGCCTGGATGCCCAGGGGCGGGGGGGCCTTAGCCAAAAACATTCAGTACTTC. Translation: CAWMPRGGGALAKNIQYF.

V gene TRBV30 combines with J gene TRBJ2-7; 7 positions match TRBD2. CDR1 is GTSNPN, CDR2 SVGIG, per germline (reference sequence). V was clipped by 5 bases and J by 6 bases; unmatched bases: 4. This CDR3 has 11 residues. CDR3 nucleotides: TGTGCCTGGGGGGGAGGGCCCGAGCAGTACTTC. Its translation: CAWGGGPEQYF.

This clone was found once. The CDR3 sequence is CASSQAGNGYTF. CDR3 nucleotide sequence: TGTGCCAGCAGCCAAGCGGGTAATGGCTACACCTTC. The rearrangement links TRBV4-2 to TRBJ1-2, with unresolved D. V was pared by 1 base and J by 6 bases, with 6 bases between. The CDR3 is 12 residues long. CDR1 is LGHNA and CDR2 is YNFKEQ in the germline V gene.

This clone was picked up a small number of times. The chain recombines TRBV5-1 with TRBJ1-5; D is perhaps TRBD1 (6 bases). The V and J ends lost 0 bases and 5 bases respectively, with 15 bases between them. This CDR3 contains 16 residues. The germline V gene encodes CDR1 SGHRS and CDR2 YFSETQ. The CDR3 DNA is TGCGCCAGCAGCTTGGTACCGGGGGCGCAGCATCAGCCCCAGCATTTT. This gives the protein CASSLVPGAQHQPQHF.

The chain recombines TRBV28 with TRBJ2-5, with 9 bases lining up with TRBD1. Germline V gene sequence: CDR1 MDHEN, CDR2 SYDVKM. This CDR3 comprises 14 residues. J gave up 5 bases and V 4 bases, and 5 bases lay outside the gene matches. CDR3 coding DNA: TGTGCCAGCAGTTGGACAGGGGTGATGGAGACCCAGTACTTC. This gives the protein CASSWTGVMETQYF.

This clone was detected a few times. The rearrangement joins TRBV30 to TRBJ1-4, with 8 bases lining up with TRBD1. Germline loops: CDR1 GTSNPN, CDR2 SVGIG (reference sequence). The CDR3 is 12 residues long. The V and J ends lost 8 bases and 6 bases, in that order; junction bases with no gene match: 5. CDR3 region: CAGDRGYEKLFF. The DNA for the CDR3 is TGTGCCGGTGACAGGGGCTATGAAAAACTGTTTTTT.

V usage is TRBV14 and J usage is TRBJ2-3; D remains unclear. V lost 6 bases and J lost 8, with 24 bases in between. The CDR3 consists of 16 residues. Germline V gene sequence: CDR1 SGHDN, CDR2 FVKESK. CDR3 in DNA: TGTGCCAGCAGTTCCTTCCTTCACCGGCCTTTTCGTACGCAGTATTTT. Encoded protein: CASSSFLHRPFRTQYF. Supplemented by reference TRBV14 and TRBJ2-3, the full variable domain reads EAGVTQFPSHSVIEKGQTVTLRCDPISGHDNLYWYRRVMGKEIKFLLHFVKESKQDESGMPNNRFLAERTGGTYSTLKVQPAELEDSGVYFCASSSFLHRPFRTQYFGPGTRLTVL.

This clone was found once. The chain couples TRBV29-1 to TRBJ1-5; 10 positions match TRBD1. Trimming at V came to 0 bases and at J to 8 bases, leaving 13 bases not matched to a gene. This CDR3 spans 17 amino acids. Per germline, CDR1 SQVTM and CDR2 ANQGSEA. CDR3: CSVEDPPRQGASKPQHF. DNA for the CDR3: TGCAGCGTTGAAGATCCCCCTCGACAGGGGGCGAGTAAGCCCCAGCATTTT.